This T cell receptor (beta chain) was sequenced during a study of T-cell memory formation after mild COVID-19. Findings and caveats of the study: Day 15 to 85 contractors were CD4/CD8 balanced; later expanders leaned CD4+.

MiXCR, run by TCRdb on the 5' RACE reads, gives a single entry per CDR3 protein. The sample contains approximately 400,000 distinct CDR3 sequences, under 20% of which appear only once. This clonotype came up a few times. Its cognate antigen is unknown. Trimming cost V 0 bases and J 8 bases, with 16 bases left between them. The length of the CDR3 is 15 residues. Per germline, CDR1 MNHNY and CDR2 SVGAGI (reference sequence). The chain has TRBV6-6 and TRBJ1-2, with no clear D. The receptor was isolated from a man aged 18 to 30 who had mild COVID-19 (a few samples of this study predate the infection). Cell type and time point are not known. The sequenced sample was PBMCs or a T cell subset sorted from them (not recorded which). CDR3 region: CASSYSDGPSRGYTF. The CDR3 bases are TGTGCCAGCAGTTACTCGGATGGGCCCTCTAGGGGCTACACCTTC.